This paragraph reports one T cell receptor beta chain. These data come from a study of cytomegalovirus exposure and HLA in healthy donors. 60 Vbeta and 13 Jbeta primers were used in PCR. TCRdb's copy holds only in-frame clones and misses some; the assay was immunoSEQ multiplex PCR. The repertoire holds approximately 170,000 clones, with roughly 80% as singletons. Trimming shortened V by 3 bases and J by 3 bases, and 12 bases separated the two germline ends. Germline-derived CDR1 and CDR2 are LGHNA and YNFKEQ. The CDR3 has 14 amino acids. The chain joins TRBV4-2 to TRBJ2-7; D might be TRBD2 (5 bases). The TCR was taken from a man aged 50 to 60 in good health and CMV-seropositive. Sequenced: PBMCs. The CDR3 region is CASSQDRRSYEQYF. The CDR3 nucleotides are TGTGCCAGCAGCCAGGACCGGAGGAGCTACGAGCAGTACTTC.